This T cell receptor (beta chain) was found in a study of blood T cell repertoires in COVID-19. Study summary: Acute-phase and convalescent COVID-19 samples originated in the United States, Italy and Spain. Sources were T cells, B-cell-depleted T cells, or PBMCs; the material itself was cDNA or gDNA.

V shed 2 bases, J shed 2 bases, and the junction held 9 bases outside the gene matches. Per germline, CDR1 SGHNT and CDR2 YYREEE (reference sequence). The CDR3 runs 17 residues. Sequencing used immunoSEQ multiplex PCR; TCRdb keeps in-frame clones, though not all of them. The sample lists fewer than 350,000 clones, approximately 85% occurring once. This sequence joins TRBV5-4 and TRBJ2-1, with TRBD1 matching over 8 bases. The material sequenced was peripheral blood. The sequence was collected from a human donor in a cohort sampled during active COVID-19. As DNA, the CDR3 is TGTGCCAGCAGCTTCGTAGTTGACAGGGGTCCCTACAATGAGCAGTTCTTC. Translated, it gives CASSFVVDRGPYNEQFF.